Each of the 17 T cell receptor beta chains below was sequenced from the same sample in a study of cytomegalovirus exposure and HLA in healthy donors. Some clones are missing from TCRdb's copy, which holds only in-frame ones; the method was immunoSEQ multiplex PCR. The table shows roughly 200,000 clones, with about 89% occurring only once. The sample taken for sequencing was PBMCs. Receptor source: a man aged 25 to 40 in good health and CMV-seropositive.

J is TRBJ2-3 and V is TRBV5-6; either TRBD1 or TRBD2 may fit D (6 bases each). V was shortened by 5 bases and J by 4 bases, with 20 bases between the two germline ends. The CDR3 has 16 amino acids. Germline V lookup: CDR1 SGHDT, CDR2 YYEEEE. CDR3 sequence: CASRFARGRFSDTQYF. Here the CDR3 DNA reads TGTGCCAGCAGGTTTGCCCGGGGGCGCTTCTCAGATACGCAGTATTTT.

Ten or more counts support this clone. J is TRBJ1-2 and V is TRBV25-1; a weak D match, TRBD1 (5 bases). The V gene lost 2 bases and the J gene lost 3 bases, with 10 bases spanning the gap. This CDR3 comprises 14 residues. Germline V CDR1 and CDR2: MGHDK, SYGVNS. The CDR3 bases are TGTGCCAGCAGTGAAGAGGGGTGGGACTATGGCTACACCTTC. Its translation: CASSEEGWDYGYTF.

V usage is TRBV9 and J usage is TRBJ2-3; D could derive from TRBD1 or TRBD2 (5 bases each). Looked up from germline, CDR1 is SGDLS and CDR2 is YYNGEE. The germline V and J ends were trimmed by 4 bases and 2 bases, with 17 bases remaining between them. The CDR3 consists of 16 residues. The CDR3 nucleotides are TGTGCCAGCAGCCCGCGAATACTAGGGACCACAGATACGCAGTATTTT. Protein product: CASSPRILGTTDTQYF.

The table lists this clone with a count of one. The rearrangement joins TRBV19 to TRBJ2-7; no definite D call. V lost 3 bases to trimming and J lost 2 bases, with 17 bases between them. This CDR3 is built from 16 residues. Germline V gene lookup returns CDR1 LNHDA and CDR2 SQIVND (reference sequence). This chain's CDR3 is CASSMARATGTYEQYF. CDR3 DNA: TGTGCCAGTAGTATGGCCCGGGCAACGGGCACCTACGAGCAGTACTTC. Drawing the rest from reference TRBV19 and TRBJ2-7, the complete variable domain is DGGITQSPKYLFRKEGQNVTLSCEQNLNHDAMYWYRQDPGQGLRLIYYSQIVNDFQKGDIAEGYSVSREKKESFPLTVTSAQKNPTAFYLCASSMARATGTYEQYFGPGTRLTVT.

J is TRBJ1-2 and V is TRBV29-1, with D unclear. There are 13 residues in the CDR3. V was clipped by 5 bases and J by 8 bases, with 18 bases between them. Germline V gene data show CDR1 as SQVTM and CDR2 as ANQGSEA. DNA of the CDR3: TGCAGCGTTCTGGACTCCCGGGTTACGGGCTACACCTTC. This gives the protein CSVLDSRVTGYTF.

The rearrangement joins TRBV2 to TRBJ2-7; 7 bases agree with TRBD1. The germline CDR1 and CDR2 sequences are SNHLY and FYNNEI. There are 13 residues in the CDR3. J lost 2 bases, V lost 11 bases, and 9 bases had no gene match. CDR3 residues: CAPRRQGTYEQYF. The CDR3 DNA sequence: TGTGCCCCTAGGAGACAGGGAACCTACGAGCAGTACTTC.

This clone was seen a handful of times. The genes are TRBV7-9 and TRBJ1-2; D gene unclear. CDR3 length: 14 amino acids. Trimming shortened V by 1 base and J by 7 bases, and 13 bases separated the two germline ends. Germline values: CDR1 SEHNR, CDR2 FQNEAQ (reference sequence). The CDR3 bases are TGTGCCAGCAGCTTAGAATACCCACCTGGTGGCTACACCTTC. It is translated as CASSLEYPPGGYTF.

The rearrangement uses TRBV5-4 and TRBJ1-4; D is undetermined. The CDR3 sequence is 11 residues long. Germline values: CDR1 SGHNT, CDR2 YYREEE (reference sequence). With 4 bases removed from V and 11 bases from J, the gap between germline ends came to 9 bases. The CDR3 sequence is CASSGHGKLFF. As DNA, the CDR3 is TGTGCCAGCAGCGGCCATGGGAAACTGTTTTTT.

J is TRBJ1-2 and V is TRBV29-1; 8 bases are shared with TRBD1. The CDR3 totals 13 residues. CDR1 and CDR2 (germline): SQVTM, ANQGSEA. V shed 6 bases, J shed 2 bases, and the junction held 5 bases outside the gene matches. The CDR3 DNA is TGCAGCGTAGCCAACAGGGGGAACTATGGCTACACCTTC. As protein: CSVANRGNYGYTF.

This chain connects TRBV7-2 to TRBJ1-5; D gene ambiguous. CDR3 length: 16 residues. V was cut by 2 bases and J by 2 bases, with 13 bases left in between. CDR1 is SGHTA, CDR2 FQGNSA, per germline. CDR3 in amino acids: CASSLIRASGNQPQHF. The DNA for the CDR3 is TGTGCCAGCAGCTTAATAAGGGCATCGGGCAATCAGCCCCAGCATTTT.

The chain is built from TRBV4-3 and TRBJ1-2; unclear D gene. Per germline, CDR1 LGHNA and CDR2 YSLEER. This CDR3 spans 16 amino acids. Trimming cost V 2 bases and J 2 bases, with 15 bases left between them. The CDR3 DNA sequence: TGCGCCAGCAGCCAAACGGAGGGAGGGAACAACTATGGCTACACCTTC. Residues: CASSQTEGGNNYGYTF.

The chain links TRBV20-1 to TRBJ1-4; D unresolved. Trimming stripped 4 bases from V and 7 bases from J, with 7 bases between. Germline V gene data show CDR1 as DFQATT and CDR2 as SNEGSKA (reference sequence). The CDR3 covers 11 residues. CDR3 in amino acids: CSATIFEKLFF. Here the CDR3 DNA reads TGCAGTGCTACCATTTTTGAAAAACTGTTTTTT.

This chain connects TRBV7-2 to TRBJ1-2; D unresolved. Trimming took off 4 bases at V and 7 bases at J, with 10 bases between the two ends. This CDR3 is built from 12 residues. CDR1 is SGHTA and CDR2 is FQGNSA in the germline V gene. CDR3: CASSWVTSGYTF. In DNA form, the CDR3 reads TGTGCCAGCAGCTGGGTCACGTCTGGCTACACCTTC.

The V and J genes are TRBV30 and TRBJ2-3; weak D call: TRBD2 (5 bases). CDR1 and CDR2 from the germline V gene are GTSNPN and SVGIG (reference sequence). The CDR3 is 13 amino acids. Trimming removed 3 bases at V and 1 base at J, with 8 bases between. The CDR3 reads CAWSRSGTDTQYF. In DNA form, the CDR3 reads TGTGCCTGGAGCCGTAGCGGCACAGATACGCAGTATTTT.

The CDR3 region is CASSYAGSNHYEQYF. CDR3 bases: TGTGCCAGCAGTTACGCGGGGAGCAACCACTACGAGCAGTACTTC. The chain combines TRBV6-5 with TRBJ2-7, with a tentative D call TRBD2 (6 bases). V lost 2 bases to trimming and J lost 3 bases, with 14 bases between them. The CDR3 has 15 residues. Germline V CDR1 and CDR2: MNHEY, SVGAGI.

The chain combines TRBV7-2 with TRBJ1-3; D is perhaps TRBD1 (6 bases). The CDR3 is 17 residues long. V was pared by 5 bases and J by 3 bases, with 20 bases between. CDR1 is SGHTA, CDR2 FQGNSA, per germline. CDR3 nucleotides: TGTGCCAGCAGCCCCCACCAGGGGAAATTAGGTGGAAACACCATATATTTT. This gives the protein CASSPHQGKLGGNTIYF.

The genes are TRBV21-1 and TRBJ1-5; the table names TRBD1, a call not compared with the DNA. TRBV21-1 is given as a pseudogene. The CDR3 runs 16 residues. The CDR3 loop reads CASSYLQGRKDQPQHF. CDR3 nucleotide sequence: TGTGCCAGCAGCTACCTACAGGGGAGGAAGGATCAGCCCCAGCATTTT.